These 8 T cell receptor beta chains originate from one sample sequenced in a study of blood T cell repertoires in COVID-19. Only in-frame clones appear in the TCRdb table, and some are missing; sequencing was by immunoSEQ multiplex PCR. The sample includes 62,000 or so clones, about 87% of them seen just once. The specimen was peripheral blood. Receptors were obtained from a human donor in a cohort sampled during active COVID-19.

This chain connects TRBV3-1 (or the pseudogene TRBV3-2) to TRBJ1-1; 8 positions agree with TRBD1. Germline-derived CDR1 and CDR2 are LGHDT and YNNKEL (reference sequence). The CDR3 spans 18 residues. The V gene end was trimmed by 1 base and the J gene end by 2 bases; junction bases not matched to a gene: 12. The CDR3 loop is CASSQGMGTGTSNTEAFF. In DNA, the CDR3 is TGTGCCAGCAGCCAAGGGATGGGGACAGGAACTTCCAACACTGAAGCTTTCTTT.

The V gene is TRBV7-2, the J gene TRBJ2-7; no clear D gene. In germline, CDR1 is SGHTA, CDR2 FQGNSA. V lost 1 base to trimming and J lost 4 bases, with 14 bases between them. This CDR3 has 15 residues. The CDR3 coding sequence is TGTGCCAGCAGCTTAGAAGCTTTTCTGTCGTACGAGCAGTACTTC. Translating gives CASSLEAFLSYEQYF.

J is TRBJ2-1 and V is TRBV6-5; D is possibly TRBD2 (5 bases). The length of the CDR3 is 14 residues. CDR1 is MNHEY, CDR2 SVGAGI, per germline. V lost 5 bases, J lost 0 bases, and 8 bases lay in between. The DNA of the CDR3 is TGTGCCAGCAGTACTAGATTCTCCTACAATGAGCAGTTCTTC. Protein: CASSTRFSYNEQFF.

This clone was seen a single time. The chain joins TRBV5-1 to TRBJ2-5; TRBD2 aligns across 10 bases. V dropped 1 base and J dropped 2; count of bases not matched to a gene: 5. The CDR3 length is 16 residues. Per germline, CDR1 SGHRS and CDR2 YFSETQ. The CDR3 here is CASSLSGTSVQETQYF. The CDR3 region has the DNA TGCGCCAGCAGCTTGAGCGGGACTAGCGTTCAAGAGACCCAGTACTTC.

The chain joins TRBV4-2 to TRBJ1-2; the D gene is possibly TRBD1 (6 bases). The V end lost 1 base, the J end lost 8 bases, and 11 bases lay between the germline ends. The CDR3 extends over 13 amino acids. CDR1 is LGHNA, CDR2 YNFKEQ, per germline. The CDR3 bases are TGTGCCAGCAGCCAAGTGGGGGCCTTGGGCTACACCTTC. Encoded protein: CASSQVGALGYTF.

In its sample, this clone was seen once. The chain has TRBV28 and TRBJ1-2; maybe TRBD1 (6 bases). Trimming took off 5 bases at V and 2 bases at J, with 12 bases between the two ends. The germline CDR1 and CDR2 sequences are MDHEN and SYDVKM. The CDR3 spans 14 residues. The CDR3 nucleotides are TGTGCCAGCAGTGGGGGGGGCAAGAACTATGGCTACACCTTC. Its protein is CASSGGGKNYGYTF.

V and J are TRBV2 and TRBJ2-3; the D gene is possibly TRBD1 (6 bases). The CDR3 runs to 13 residues. Germline CDR1 reads SNHLY; CDR2 reads FYNNEI. V was pared by 7 bases and J by 7 bases, with 15 bases between. This chain's CDR3 is CASTSDSRNTQYF. CDR3 nucleotides: TGTGCCAGCACCTCGGACAGCCGTAATACGCAGTATTTT.

The chain combines TRBV4-3 with TRBJ2-7; no clear D gene. Germline V gene lookup returns CDR1 LGHNA and CDR2 YSLEER. V lost 0 bases to trimming and J lost 0 bases, with 12 bases between them. This CDR3 is built from 16 residues. The CDR3 region is CASSQDHPGSSYEQYF. In DNA form, the CDR3 reads TGCGCCAGCAGCCAAGATCACCCCGGTTCCTCCTACGAGCAGTACTTC.